This is a list of T cell receptor beta chains from one sample in a study of technical replicates of blood from several donors. The data were produced by immunoSEQ multiplex PCR, yet TCRdb's version contains in-frame clones alone and is incomplete. The sample comprises roughly 60,000 clones, 91% of which are singletons, and about 3.9% rests with the top ten. The sequencing input was PBMCs. These receptors came from a human donor in good health. Some clones in this sample may be carry-over from other donors' samples. Each CDR3 is given with its conserved first and last residue. A D gene is named only where the DNA matches it firmly. For some rows the clone size is stated as once, few or many, or as a class when expanded; others skip it.

V gene	CDR3 length	D gene	clone size	J gene	CDR3 DNA	CDR3 protein
TRBV7-8	15	TRBD1	.	TRBJ1-1	TGTGCCAGCAAAGCCGGGACAGGGGGCTTCTCTGAAGCTTTCTTT	CASKAGTGGFSEAFF
TRBV29-1	11	.	once	TRBJ2-7	TGCAGCGGCGCCCAGGCCTACGAGCAGTACTTC	CSGAQAYEQYF
TRBV5-4	17	TRBD1	.	TRBJ1-2	TGTGCCAGCAGCTCGGGACAGGGCTTAAAGAAAAACTATGGCTACACCTTC	CASSSGQGLKKNYGYTF
TRBV4-3	13	.	.	TRBJ1-5	TGCGCCAGCAGCCAAGATCTACGACAGCCCCAGCATTTT	CASSQDLRQPQHF
TRBV5-6	15	.	once	TRBJ2-2	TGTGCCAGCAGCTTTGCAGGGGTGGCCACCGGGGAGCTGTTTTTT	CASSFAGVATGELFF
TRBV7-8	18	TRBD1	.	TRBJ1-6	TGTGCCAGCAGCTTAACCCGGACAGGGCTAGACTATAATTCACCCCTCCACTTT	CASSLTRTGLDYNSPLHF
TRBV30	12	.	.	TRBJ1-3	TGTGCCTGGAGTATAGAGGGAAACACCATATATTTT	CAWSIEGNTIYF
TRBV7-3	12	.	.	TRBJ2-5	TGTGCCAGCAGCGACCCCGGGGAGACCCAGTACTTC	CASSDPGETQYF
TRBV7-3	17	TRBD2	.	TRBJ2-2	TGTGCCAGCAGCTTAAGTGGTAGCGGGGCACGCACCGGGGAGCTGTTTTTT	CASSLSGSGARTGELFF
TRBV18	16	TRBD2	.	TRBJ2-7	TGTGCCAGCTCACCATCACTAGCGTTGGCGGATTACGAGCAGTACTTC	CASSPSLALADYEQYF
TRBV13	17	TRBD1	.	TRBJ2-3	TGTGCCAGCAGCCACGAGTTGGGACAGGACAGCACAGATACGCAGTATTTT	CASSHELGQDSTDTQYF
TRBV7-2	14	.	.	TRBJ1-5	TGTGCCAGCAGCCCCCGTCGGGGAGATCAGCCCCAGCATTTT	CASSPRRGDQPQHF
TRBV29-1	10	.	once	TRBJ2-1	TGCAGCGTTGCGTACAATGAGCAGTTCTTC	CSVAYNEQFF
TRBV5-1	14	.	.	TRBJ2-1	TGCGCCAGCAGCTTGGGCCAAGCTAGGAATGAGCAGTTCTTC	CASSLGQARNEQFF
TRBV9	17	.	.	TRBJ1-6	TGTGCCAGCAGCGTAGCTCCGCTGAGCTCCTATAATTCACCCCTCCACTTT	CASSVAPLSSYNSPLHF
TRBV4-2	17	TRBD2	once	TRBJ2-2	TGTGCCAGCAGCCAAGATCAGCGGGGGGGCGGGACCGGGGAGCTGTTTTTT	CASSQDQRGGGTGELFF
TRBV18	16	TRBD2	.	TRBJ2-7	TGTGCCAGCTCACCCCTCCCCGGGACTAGCAGCTACGAGCAGTACTTC	CASSPLPGTSSYEQYF
TRBV5-1	15	.	.	TRBJ1-1	TGCGCCAGCACCCCTGGCGGGGGGCTGGACACTGAAGCTTTCTTT	CASTPGGGLDTEAFF
TRBV18	15	TRBD1	.	TRBJ2-7	TGTGCCAGCTCACCTCCCGGGACAGGGAACCACGAGCAGTACTTC	CASSPPGTGNHEQYF
TRBV5-6	14	TRBD1	.	TRBJ1-5	TGTGCCAGCAGCGCCGGGACAGGGATTGGGCCCCAGCATTTT	CASSAGTGIGPQHF
TRBV2	16	TRBD1	.	TRBJ2-1	TGTGCCAGCAGTGAGCCGGGACAGGGGACCTACAATGAGCAGTTCTTC	CASSEPGQGTYNEQFF
TRBV19	15	TRBD2	.	TRBJ2-5	TGTGCCAGTAGTCAAGCGGGAGTTGGGCCAGAGACCCAGTACTTC	CASSQAGVGPETQYF
TRBV7-9	16	TRBD2	.	TRBJ2-1	TGTGCCAGCAGCCGGCGAGCGGGGGCTACCTACAATGAGCAGTTCTTC	CASSRRAGATYNEQFF